These T cell receptor beta chains were read from a single sample in a study of OX40 agonist ivuxolimab in advanced cancers. The repertoire was sequenced with immunoSEQ multiplex PCR; TCRdb's copy has only in-frame clones and lacks some. The sample lists 52,000 or so clones, roughly 83% occurring once. Sample: CD4+ or CD8+ T cells sorted from blood, taken in a trial of the OX40 agonist ivuxolimab. Every receptor here comes from an adult with an advanced solid tumor such as melanoma, head and neck, liver or kidney cancer. The CDR3 runs from the conserved cysteine through the conserved F or W. The D gene is left open where the match is weak. Only part of the rows carry a size: once, few, many, or a class if the clone is expanded.

TGTGCCAGCAGCTCACTGACGGTCTCCTACGAGCAGTACTTC,CASSSLTVSYEQYF,14,.,.,TRBV11-3,TRBJ2-7
TGTGCCAGCAGCGTCAACACAGGGGTAGGCTACGAGCAGTACTTC,CASSVNTGVGYEQYF,15,.,TRBD1,TRBV11-2,TRBJ2-7
TGTGCCAGCTCGCGGAAGACTTGGGACAGCAGCTACGAGCAGTACTTC,CASSRKTWDSSYEQYF,16,few,TRBD1,TRBV18,TRBJ2-7
TGTGCCAGCAGTTCCCGGGACGGAATTCAAGAGACCCAGTACTTC,CASSSRDGIQETQYF,15,.,.,TRBV27,TRBJ2-5
TGTGCCAGTAGTGGCGACAGGGGAATTAACTATGGCTACACCTTC,CASSGDRGINYGYTF,15,.,TRBD1,TRBV19,TRBJ1-2
TGCAGCGTTGTGGGCACTGAAGCTTTCTTT,CSVVGTEAFF,10,.,.,TRBV29-1,TRBJ1-1
TGTGCCAGCAGTTACCAGCCGAGCGCTACCTATGGCTACACCTTC,CASSYQPSATYGYTF,15,.,.,TRBV6-5,TRBJ1-2
TGTGCCAGCGGGTTGACTAGCGGAGCCTCCTACGAGCAGTACTTC,CASGLTSGASYEQYF,15,.,TRBD2,TRBV5-4,TRBJ2-7
TGTGCCAGCAGCTTGGACAGGGATTACGGCTACACCTTC,CASSLDRDYGYTF,13,few,.,TRBV5-6,TRBJ1-2
TGTGCCAGCAGTTTGGGGACTAGCGGACAGACCCAGTACTTC,CASSLGTSGQTQYF,14,.,TRBD2,TRBV28,TRBJ2-5
TGTGCCAGCAGTTTAACTTTGAATCAGCCCCAGCATTTT,CASSLTLNQPQHF,13,.,.,TRBV27,TRBJ1-5
TGTGCCAGCAGCTTACGGCGCGGGAGTTTAAATGAGCAGTTCTTC,CASSLRRGSLNEQFF,15,.,TRBD2,TRBV11-2,TRBJ2-1
TGTGCCAGCAGTTACTCAGGGGGGCGCGGGAATGGCTACACCTTC,CASSYSGGRGNGYTF,15,once,.,TRBV6-5,TRBJ1-2
TGTGCCAGCAGTGACGTGGGTCATGGCGAAAAACTGTTTTTT,CASSDVGHGEKLFF,14,.,.,TRBV25-1,TRBJ1-4
TGTGCCAGCAGTTACCCGACTAGCCAGGGCCCAGATACGCAGTATTTT,CASSYPTSQGPDTQYF,16,.,TRBD2,TRBV6-5,TRBJ2-3
TGCGCCAGCGGGCTACGAGGGGGCGCGGATGAAAAACTGTTTTTT,CASGLRGGADEKLFF,15,.,TRBD1,TRBV5-1,TRBJ1-4
TGCGCCAGCAGCTTGGCCCCAGGGGGCGTAGGGTGGGGGCAGTTCTTC,CASSLAPGGVGWGQFF,16,.,TRBD1,TRBV5-1,TRBJ2-1
TGTGCCAGCCTCCGAGACAATGAGCAGTTCTTC,CASLRDNEQFF,11,.,.,TRBV6-5,TRBJ2-1
TGTGCTAGTGGTCCGGGACAGGGGGCTGAGACCCAGTACTTC,CASGPGQGAETQYF,14,.,TRBD1,TRBV12-5,TRBJ2-5
TGTGCCAGCAGCTTAGGGTATAATAGCGGGAGCAGTTCACCCCCCTACGAGCAGTACTTC,CASSLGYNSGSSSPPYEQYF,20,.,TRBD2,TRBV7-8,TRBJ2-7
TGCGCCAGCAGCTGGACTGCTAGCACAGATACGCAGTATTTT,CASSWTASTDTQYF,14,.,.,TRBV5-1,TRBJ2-3
TGTGCCAGCAACCCTAGGGTCTGGAGCGCCAACTACAATGAGCAGTTCTTC,CASNPRVWSANYNEQFF,17,.,.,TRBV5-6,TRBJ2-1
TGCGCCAGCAGCCAAGATCGGACTAGCGGAAACAATGAGCAGTTCTTC,CASSQDRTSGNNEQFF,16,.,TRBD2,TRBV4-1,TRBJ2-1
TGTGCCAGCAGCTTGATCTACAATGAGCAGTTCTTC,CASSLIYNEQFF,12,.,.,TRBV5-8,TRBJ2-1
TGTGCCAGCAGCTCTAGCGGGAGCGGAGAGCAGTACTTC,CASSSSGSGEQYF,13,.,TRBD2,TRBV7-2,TRBJ2-7
TGCGCCAGCAGCCAAGGCACGACCAGCGGGAACCCAGATACGCAGTATTTT,CASSQGTTSGNPDTQYF,17,.,TRBD2,TRBV4-1,TRBJ2-3
TGTGCCATCAGTGAGTCCACGTCCTACAATGAGCAGTTCTTC,CAISESTSYNEQFF,14,.,.,TRBV10-3,TRBJ2-1
TGCGCCAGCACCCCGACCGCGGGGAGCACTGAAGCTTTCTTT,CASTPTAGSTEAFF,14,.,.,TRBV5-1,TRBJ1-1
TGTGCCAGCAGTGGGTATGGCTACACCTTC,CASSGYGYTF,10,.,.,TRBV6-9,TRBJ1-2
TGTGCCAGCAGCTTATCGGAGGGTATCTATGGCTACACCTTC,CASSLSEGIYGYTF,14,.,.,TRBV7-9,TRBJ1-2
TGCGCCAGCAGTCTCCAGGTGGGGGAGACCCAGTACTTC,CASSLQVGETQYF,13,.,.,TRBV10-1,TRBJ2-5
TGCGCCAGCAGTAGATGGGACAGAGCTAATGAAAAACTGTTTTTT,CASSRWDRANEKLFF,15,few,TRBD1,TRBV5-1,TRBJ1-4
TGCGCCAGCAGCGAGGCCTACAATGAGCAGTTCTTC,CASSEAYNEQFF,12,once,.,TRBV10-2,TRBJ2-1
TGTGCCAGCAGTCCATCATGGGACGGGGCCTACGAGCAGTACTTC,CASSPSWDGAYEQYF,15,.,.,TRBV6-5,TRBJ2-7
TGTGCCAGCAGCTACAGGGTGGACACCGGGGAGCTGTTTTTT,CASSYRVDTGELFF,14,.,.,TRBV7-2,TRBJ2-2
TGTGCCAGCAGCTTTATGTCTAGCGGGAGCCTTGAGCAGTTCTTC,CASSFMSSGSLEQFF,15,.,TRBD2,TRBV11-3,TRBJ2-1
TGTGCCAGCAGCTTGACTAGCGGGAGAAGCACAGATACGCAGTATTTT,CASSLTSGRSTDTQYF,16,.,TRBD2,TRBV5-4,TRBJ2-3
TGTGCCAGCAGCGACCGTAGGACGGGAGCTGAAGCTTTCTTT,CASSDRRTGAEAFF,14,once,.,TRBV7-2,TRBJ1-1
TGTGCCAGCAGTTACTCTTCACAGCCCTACAATGAGCAGTTCTTC,CASSYSSQPYNEQFF,15,.,.,TRBV6-6,TRBJ2-1
TGTGCCAGCAGCCAAGATTACAATTTGGCAGGGTACGAGCAGTACTTC,CASSQDYNLAGYEQYF,16,.,.,TRBV5-5,TRBJ2-7
TGTGCCAGCGGCGTTAGTGCCATCTACGAGCAGTACTTC,CASGVSAIYEQYF,13,.,.,TRBV2,TRBJ2-7
TGTGCCAGCAGCTTGGAGGGACTAGCGGACCAAGAGACCCAGTACTTC,CASSLEGLADQETQYF,16,few,TRBD2,TRBV5-5,TRBJ2-5
TGTGCCAGCTCACCGGGCTTAGGGAACACCGGGGAGCTGTTTTTT,CASSPGLGNTGELFF,15,.,.,TRBV18,TRBJ2-2
TGTGCCAGCAGCTTAGGGCCTAGCGGGAGGGCCTCCGCAGCCTACGAGCAGTACTTC,CASSLGPSGRASAAYEQYF,19,.,TRBD2,TRBV7-6,TRBJ2-7
TGTGCCATCAGTGGGATTCGACCTGGGGCAGATACGCAGTATTTT,CAISGIRPGADTQYF,15,.,.,TRBV10-3,TRBJ2-3
TGTGCCAGCAGTGGTGTGAGCTACGAGCAGTACTTC,CASSGVSYEQYF,12,.,.,TRBV6-1,TRBJ2-7
TGTGCCAGCAGCTTGCTAGCGGGGGACACAGATACGCAGTATTTT,CASSLLAGDTDTQYF,15,.,TRBD2,TRBV7-2,TRBJ2-3
TGCGCCAGCAGCCAGCCCGGGACAGAGGCTAACTATGGCTACACCTTC,CASSQPGTEANYGYTF,16,.,TRBD1,TRBV5-1,TRBJ1-2
TGTGCCAGCAGCACTAGCGGGAGGTTCAATGAGCAGTTCTTC,CASSTSGRFNEQFF,14,medium-sized,TRBD2,TRBV7-2,TRBJ2-1
TGTGCCAGTAGTACTAGTAGGGATAACGAGCAGTACTTC,CASSTSRDNEQYF,13,.,.,TRBV19,TRBJ2-7
TGTGCCAGCAGCGGCCGCGGTACGCAGTATTTT,CASSGRGTQYF,11,few,.,TRBV5-6,TRBJ2-3
TGTGCCAGCAGTGGACAGGGCCCCCCCTACGAGCAGTACTTC,CASSGQGPPYEQYF,14,.,TRBD1,TRBV28,TRBJ2-7
TGTGCCAGCAGTTCCCGTAGAAACAATGAGCAGTTCTTC,CASSSRRNNEQFF,13,.,.,TRBV27,TRBJ2-1
TGTGCCAGCAGCCTCAACCAGGGGGGCTACGAGCAGTACTTC,CASSLNQGGYEQYF,14,few,.,TRBV16,TRBJ2-7
TGTGCCAGCAGCTTCGGCAGGGGGCCCCATGTATCTTACGAGCAGTACTTC,CASSFGRGPHVSYEQYF,17,.,TRBD1,TRBV7-3,TRBJ2-7
TGTGCCAGCGGGGATACGGTTCAGTACGAGCAGTACTTC,CASGDTVQYEQYF,13,.,.,TRBV6-5,TRBJ2-7
TGTGCCAGCAGCCCCGGGGGGGTTCAGCCCCAGCATTTT,CASSPGGVQPQHF,13,once,.,TRBV11-3,TRBJ1-5
TGTGCCAGCAATCCTGGGCAGGCCTCAGATACGCAGTATTTT,CASNPGQASDTQYF,14,.,.,TRBV11-3,TRBJ2-3
TGTGCCAGCAGCTTAGGACCGCAGGGAGGGCAGACCCAGTACTTC,CASSLGPQGGQTQYF,15,.,TRBD2,TRBV7-9,TRBJ2-5